This T cell receptor (beta chain) comes out of a study of blood T cell repertoires in COVID-19. Overall study context: Some COVID-19 samples were acute and others convalescent; all came from the United States, Italy and Spain. Sources were T cells, B-cell-depleted T cells, or PBMCs; the material itself was cDNA or gDNA.

The ends were cut back, 7 bases at V and 8 bases at J, with 11 bases in the middle. The CDR3 has 11 residues. The V gene's germline CDR1 is SEHNR and CDR2 FQNEAQ (reference sequence). Under the authors' procedure: Scientists estimated how many nucleated cells there were by amplifying reference gene primers. Produced via immunoSEQ multiplex PCR; TCRdb's table is partial and in-frame only. Clone size and V and J calls were adopted from that table, with D and trimming inferred from the DNA. The repertoire holds about 150,000 clones, around 88% seen once, with approximately 19% in the top ten. The material sequenced was peripheral blood. The V call is TRBV7-9, the J call TRBJ1-2; D is possibly TRBD1 (6 bases). This TCR was sampled from a woman aged 65 to 85 who had recovered from COVID-19. CDR3 sequence (DNA): TGTGCCAGCAACAAAGACAGGGGCTACACCTTC. Its protein is CASNKDRGYTF.